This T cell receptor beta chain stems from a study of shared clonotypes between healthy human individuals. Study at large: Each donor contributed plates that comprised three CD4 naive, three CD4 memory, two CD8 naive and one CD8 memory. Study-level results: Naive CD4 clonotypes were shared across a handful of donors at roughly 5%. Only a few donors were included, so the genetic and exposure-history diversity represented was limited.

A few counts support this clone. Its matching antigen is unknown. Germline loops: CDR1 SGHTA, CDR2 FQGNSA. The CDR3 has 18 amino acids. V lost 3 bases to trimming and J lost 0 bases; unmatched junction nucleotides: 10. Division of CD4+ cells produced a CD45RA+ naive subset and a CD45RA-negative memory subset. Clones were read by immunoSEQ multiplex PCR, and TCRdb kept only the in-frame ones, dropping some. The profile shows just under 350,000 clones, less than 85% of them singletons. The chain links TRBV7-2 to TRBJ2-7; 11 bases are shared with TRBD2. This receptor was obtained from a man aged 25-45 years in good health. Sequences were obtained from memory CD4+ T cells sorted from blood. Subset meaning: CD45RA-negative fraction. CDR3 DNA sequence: TGTGCCAGCAGCTTTTTGACTAGCGGGAAGGCACGCTCCTACGAGCAGTACTTC. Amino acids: CASSFLTSGKARSYEQYF.